This TCR beta chain is drawn from a study of T cell responses to AZD1222 COVID-19 vaccine. The study, taken as a whole, reports: Regions 160-218 and 743-854 dominated among vaccine-associated CD4 TCRs spanning spike. The repertoires were collected only after the peak T cell response.

Profiling relied on immunoSEQ multiplex PCR, and the TCRdb table lists in-frame clones only, not all of them. The top ten clones hold around 1.6% of a sample with 150,000 to 200,000 clones, approximately 94% of them seen once. The CDR3 length is 11 residues. Germline V gene lookup returns CDR1 MDHEN and CDR2 SYDVKM. V was trimmed by 5 bases and J by 9 bases, leaving 8 bases between them. A word on this clone: Antigen specificity is unknown.

V is TRBV28 and J is TRBJ2-1; no clear D. The source material was peripheral blood, sampled 28 days after the second AZD1222 dose. The receptor comes from an adult who received the AZD1222 COVID-19 vaccine. The DNA for the CDR3 is TGTGCCAGCAGTCCGTTTAGTGAGCAGTTCTTC. Translated, it gives CASSPFSEQFF.